The 2 T cell receptor beta chains reported below all come from one sample, sequenced in a study of low-dose radiotherapy and immunotherapy resistance in tumors. Documented time point: before trial treatment. Primers targeting TRAV and TRBV primed first-strand cDNA, covering alpha and beta chains. TCRs were put through approximately 20 PCR cycles of amplification with Phusion. A constant-region primer and the V-primer adapter served as the primer pair. From the reads, TCRdb called clonotypes with MiXCR, one entry per CDR3 protein. The sample records tens of thousands of distinct CDR3 sequences, roughly a sixth being singletons. This material consisted of PBMCs, taken before treatment. These receptors came from a male donor with prostate cancer.

This clonotype was seen repeatedly, ten times or more. The chain links TRBV7-9 to TRBJ2-1, with D perhaps TRBD1 (5 bases). CDR3 length: 22 residues. Trimming took 5 bases from V and 3 from J, leaving 35 bases between them. CDR1 is SEHNR and CDR2 is FQNEAQ in the germline V gene (reference sequence). This CDR3 is CASSRTLADRSLLHPLYNEQFF. CDR3 coding DNA: TGTGCCAGCAGCAGAACGCTGGCCGACAGATCCCTACTACACCCACTCTACAATGAGCAGTTCTTC.

This rearrangement joins TRBV4-2 to TRBJ2-7, with 8 positions matching TRBD1. With 0 bases clipped from V and 5 bases from J, the junction kept 6 bases outside the gene matches. The germline V gene has CDR1 LGHNA and CDR2 YNFKEQ. The CDR3 covers 15 residues. The CDR3 loop reads CASSQDPAGGDEQYF. The DNA for the CDR3 is TGTGCCAGCAGCCAAGATCCGGCAGGGGGCGACGAGCAGTACTTC.